Reported below is one TCR beta chain. One end of the junction varies from germline; a read error may be responsible. The authors amplified TCR beta CDR3 regions from RNA transcripts. The first-round RT-PCR employed HTBI primers together with the Qiagen OneStep RT-PCR kit. A multiplex PCR was then performed as the second round. TCRdb reanalysed the multiplex PCR reads using MiXCR and keeps one entry per CDR3 protein. The data show 600,000 to 650,000 distinct CDR3 sequences, over 20% seen once. The data stem from a study of Graves' ophthalmopathy and Graves' hyperthyroidism. The germline V gene has CDR1 LNHDA and CDR2 SQIVND (reference sequence). This CDR3 is 13 amino acids long.

Input material: peripheral blood. The receptor was derived from a woman between 18 and 29 years old with stable Graves' hyperthyroidism. Some clones in this sample may be carry-over from other donors' samples. The V call is TRBV19, the J call TRBJ1-1, with a tentative D call TRBD1 (6 bases). CDR3 region: CASSTKGDTEAIF. In DNA, the CDR3 is TGTGCCAGTAGTACCAAGGGGGACACTGAAGCTATCTTT.